A single sample gave rise to the 5 T cell receptor beta chains below, sequenced in a study of blood T cell repertoires in COVID-19. Generated by immunoSEQ multiplex PCR, the TCRdb table keeps only in-frame clones and is missing some. This table holds about 260,000 clones, 87% found once. Sequencing was done on a sample of peripheral blood. Receptors originate from a woman aged 40 to 50 who had recovered from COVID-19.

The chain employs TRBV27 and TRBJ2-7, with a possible D match to TRBD2 (6 bases). The CDR3 spans 16 residues. Trimming stripped 5 bases from V and 2 bases from J, with 19 bases between. CDR1 MNHEY and CDR2 SMNVEV come from the germline V gene (reference sequence). CDR3 in DNA: TGTGCCAGCAGTCCCAGCCTCGGGGGAGAGACCTACGAGCAGTACTTC. Translation: CASSPSLGGETYEQYF.

V gene TRBV2 combines with J gene TRBJ1-1, with a weak D call TRBD1 (5 bases). V was clipped by 6 bases and J by 0 bases, with 8 bases between them. This CDR3 comprises 13 residues. Germline loops: CDR1 SNHLY, CDR2 FYNNEI. The CDR3 DNA is TGTGCCAGCAGAGGGGCGGTGAACACTGAAGCTTTCTTT. It is translated as CASRGAVNTEAFF.

This chain links TRBV5-5 with TRBJ2-1; 7 bases agree with TRBD1. CDR3 length: 15 amino acids. V shed 6 bases and J 4 bases; nucleotides not matched to a gene: 10. From germline, CDR1 is SGHKS and CDR2 YYEKEE (reference sequence). CDR3 loop: CASNPWTGNYNEQFF. In DNA, the CDR3 is TGTGCCAGCAACCCATGGACAGGAAATTACAATGAGCAGTTCTTC.

The chain carries TRBV9 and TRBJ2-5, with 8 bases matching TRBD1. The germline V gene has CDR1 SGDLS and CDR2 YYNGEE. CDR3 length equals 15 residues. J was trimmed by 5 bases and V by 3 bases; bases with no gene match: 9. The CDR3 protein is CASSARTGLGETQYF. CDR3 sequence (DNA): TGTGCCAGCAGCGCGAGGACAGGGTTGGGCGAGACCCAGTACTTC.

The chain recombines TRBV9 with TRBJ2-5; 8 bases are a match to TRBD1. V trimming: 1 base; J trimming: 5 bases; junction bases outside the gene matches: 4. CDR3 length: 14 residues. CDR1 and CDR2 (germline): SGDLS, YYNGEE. For the CDR3, the DNA is TGTGCCAGCAGCGTATCGGACAGGGTTGAGACCCAGTACTTC. It specifies CASSVSDRVETQYF.